Given below is one T cell receptor beta chain in context. Its target is not known. A second about 6 to 12 cycle PCR used barcoded and J-beta primers. TCRdb used MiXCR to reprocess the 5' RACE reads, holding one entry per CDR3 protein. This sample has about 650,000 distinct CDR3 sequences; approximately 31% occur once, and the top ten carry approximately 15%. The data are from a study of blood T cells in healthy people across ages. Study conclusions and caveats: Among T cells, TCR beta diversity per million cells dropped roughly linearly as age rose. Investigators treated diversity estimates from one million T cells as underestimates.

The V end lost 3 bases, the J end lost 5 bases, and 14 bases lay between the germline ends. The germline gives CDR1 KGHSH, CDR2 LQKENI. The CDR3 runs 14 residues. Specimen: blood. The chain couples TRBV18 to TRBJ2-7, with D tentatively TRBD1 (6 bases). The receptor was isolated from a woman of 80 years or more in good health. The CDR3 region is CASSPLQGYNEQYF. CDR3 nucleotides: TGTGCCAGCTCACCTCTACAGGGATACAACGAGCAGTACTTC.